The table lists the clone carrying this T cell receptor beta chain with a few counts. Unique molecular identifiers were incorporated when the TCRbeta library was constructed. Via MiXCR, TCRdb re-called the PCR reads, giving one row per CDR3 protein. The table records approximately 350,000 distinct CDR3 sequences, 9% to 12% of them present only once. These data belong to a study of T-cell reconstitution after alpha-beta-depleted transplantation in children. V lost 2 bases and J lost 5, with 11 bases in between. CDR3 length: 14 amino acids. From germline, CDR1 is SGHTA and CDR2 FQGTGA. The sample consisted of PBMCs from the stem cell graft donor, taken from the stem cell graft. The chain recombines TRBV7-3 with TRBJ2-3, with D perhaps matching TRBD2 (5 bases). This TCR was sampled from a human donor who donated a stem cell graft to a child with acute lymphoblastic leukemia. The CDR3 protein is CASSLLLVGDTQYF. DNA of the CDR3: TGTGCCAGCAGCTTACTACTAGTGGGAGATACGCAGTATTTT.